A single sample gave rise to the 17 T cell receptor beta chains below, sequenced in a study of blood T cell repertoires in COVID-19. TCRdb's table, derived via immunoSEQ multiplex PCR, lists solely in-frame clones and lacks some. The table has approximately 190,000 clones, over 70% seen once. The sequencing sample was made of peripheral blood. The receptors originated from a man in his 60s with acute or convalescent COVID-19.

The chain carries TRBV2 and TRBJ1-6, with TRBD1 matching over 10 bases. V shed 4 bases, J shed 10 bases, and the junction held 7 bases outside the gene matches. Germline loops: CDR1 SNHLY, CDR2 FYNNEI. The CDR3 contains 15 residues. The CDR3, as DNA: TGTGCCAGCAGTGGGCCGACAGGGGGCACCTCACCCCTCCACTTT. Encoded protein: CASSGPTGGTSPLHF.

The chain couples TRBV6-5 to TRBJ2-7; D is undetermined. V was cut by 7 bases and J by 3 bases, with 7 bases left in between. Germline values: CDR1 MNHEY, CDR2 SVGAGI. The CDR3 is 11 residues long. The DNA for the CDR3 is TGTGCCAGCACCCACGGCTACGAGCAGTACTTC. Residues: CASTHGYEQYF.

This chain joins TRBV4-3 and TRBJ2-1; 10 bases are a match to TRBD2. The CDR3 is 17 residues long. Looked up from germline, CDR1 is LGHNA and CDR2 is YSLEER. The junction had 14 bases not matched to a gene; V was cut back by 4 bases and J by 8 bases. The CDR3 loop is CASSPHGSGGSKDEQFF. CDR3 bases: TGCGCCAGCAGCCCGCATGGTAGCGGGGGGAGTAAGGATGAGCAGTTCTTC.

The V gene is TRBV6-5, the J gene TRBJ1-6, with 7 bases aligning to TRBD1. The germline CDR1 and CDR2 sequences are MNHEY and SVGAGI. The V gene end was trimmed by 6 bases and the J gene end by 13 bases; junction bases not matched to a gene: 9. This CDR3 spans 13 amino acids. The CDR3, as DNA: TGTGCCAGCAGCGGCAGGGGGTTCAGGCCCCTCCACTTT. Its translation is CASSGRGFRPLHF.

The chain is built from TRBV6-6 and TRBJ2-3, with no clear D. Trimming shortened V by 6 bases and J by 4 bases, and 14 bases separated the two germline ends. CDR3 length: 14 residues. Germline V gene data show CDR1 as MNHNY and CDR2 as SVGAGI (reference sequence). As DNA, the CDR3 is TGTGCCAGCAGCCCGGGTTACGGCTCAGATACGCAGTATTTT. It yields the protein CASSPGYGSDTQYF.

CDR3 protein: CASRNGLAGRNLPLDEQYF. CDR3 nucleotide sequence: TGTGCCAGCAGAAACGGACTAGCGGGCCGAAACCTTCCTCTGGACGAGCAGTACTTC. This chain uses TRBV27 with TRBJ2-7, with TRBD2 identical over 11 bases. Germline CDR1 reads MNHEY; CDR2 reads SMNVEV (reference sequence). With V trimmed by 6 bases and J by 5 bases, 21 bases remained unmatched. CDR3 length equals 19 residues.

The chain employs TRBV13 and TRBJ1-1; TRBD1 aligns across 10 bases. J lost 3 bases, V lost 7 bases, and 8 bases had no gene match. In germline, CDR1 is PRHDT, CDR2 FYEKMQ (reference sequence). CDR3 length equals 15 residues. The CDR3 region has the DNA TGTGCCAGCAACTTGTGGACAGGGGGATACACTGAAGCTTTCTTT. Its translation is CASNLWTGGYTEAFF.

The CDR3 coding sequence is TGTGCCAGTACCCCAACGACAGGGTCTTCCTACGAGCAGTACTTC. It codes for CASTPTTGSSYEQYF. The chain couples TRBV19 to TRBJ2-7, with 7 positions matching TRBD1. The CDR3 has 15 residues. Germline-derived CDR1 and CDR2 are LNHDA and SQIVND (reference sequence). With 7 bases clipped from V and 1 base from J, the junction kept 10 bases outside the gene matches.

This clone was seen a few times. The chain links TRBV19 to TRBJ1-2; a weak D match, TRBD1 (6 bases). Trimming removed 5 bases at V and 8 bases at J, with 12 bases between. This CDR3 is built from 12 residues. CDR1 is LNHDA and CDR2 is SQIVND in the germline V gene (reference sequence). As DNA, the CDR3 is TGTGCCAGTAGTTTCACAGGGCGCGGCTACACCTTC. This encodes CASSFTGRGYTF.

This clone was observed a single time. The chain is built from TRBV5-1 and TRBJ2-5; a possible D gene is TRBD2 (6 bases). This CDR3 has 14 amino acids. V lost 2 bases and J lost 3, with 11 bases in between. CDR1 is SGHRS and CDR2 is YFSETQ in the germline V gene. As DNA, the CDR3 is TGCGCCAGCAGCTTTTACGGGGGAGAAGAGACCCAGTACTTC. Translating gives CASSFYGGEETQYF.

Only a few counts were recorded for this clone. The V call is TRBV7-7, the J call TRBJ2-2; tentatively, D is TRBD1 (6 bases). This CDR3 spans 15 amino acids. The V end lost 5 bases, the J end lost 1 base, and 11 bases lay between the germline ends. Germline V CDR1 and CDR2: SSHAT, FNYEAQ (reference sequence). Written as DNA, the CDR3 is TGTGCCAGCAGCCGAACGACAGGGAACACCGGGGAGCTGTTTTTT. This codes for CASSRTTGNTGELFF.

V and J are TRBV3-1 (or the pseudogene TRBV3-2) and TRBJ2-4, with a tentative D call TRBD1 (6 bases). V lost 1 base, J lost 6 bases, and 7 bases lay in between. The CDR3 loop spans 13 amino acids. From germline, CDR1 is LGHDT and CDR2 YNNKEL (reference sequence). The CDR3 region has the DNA TGTGCCAGCAGCCAAGCAGGGGTAAACATTCAGTACTTC. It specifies CASSQAGVNIQYF.

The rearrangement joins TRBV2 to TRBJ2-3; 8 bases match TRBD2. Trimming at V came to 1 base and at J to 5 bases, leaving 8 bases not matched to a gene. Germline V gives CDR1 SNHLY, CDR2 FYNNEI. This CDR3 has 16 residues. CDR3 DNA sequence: TGTGCCAGCAGTGAAGGCTCCGGGGGGGCGGGAGATACGCAGTATTTT. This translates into CASSEGSGGAGDTQYF.

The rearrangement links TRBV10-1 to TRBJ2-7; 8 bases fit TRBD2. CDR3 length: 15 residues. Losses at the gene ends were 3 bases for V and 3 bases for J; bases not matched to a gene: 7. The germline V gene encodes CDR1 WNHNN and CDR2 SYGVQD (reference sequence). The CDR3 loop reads CASSEGLAGFYEQYF. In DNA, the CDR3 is TGCGCCAGCAGTGAAGGATTAGCGGGATTCTACGAGCAGTACTTC.

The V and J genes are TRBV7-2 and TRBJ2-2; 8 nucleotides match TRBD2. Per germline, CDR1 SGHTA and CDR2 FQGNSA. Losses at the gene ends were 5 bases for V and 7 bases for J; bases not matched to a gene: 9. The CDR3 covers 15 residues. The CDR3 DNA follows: TGTGCCAGCAGCCGCTTTAGCGGGGTGAGCGGGGAGCTGTTTTTT. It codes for CASSRFSGVSGELFF.

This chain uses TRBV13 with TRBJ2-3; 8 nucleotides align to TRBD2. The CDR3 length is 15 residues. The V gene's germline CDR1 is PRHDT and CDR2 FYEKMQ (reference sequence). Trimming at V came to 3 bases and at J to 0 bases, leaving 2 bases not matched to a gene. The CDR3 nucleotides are TGTGCCAGCAGCTTTAGCGGGACGAGCACAGATACGCAGTATTTT. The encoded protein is CASSFSGTSTDTQYF.

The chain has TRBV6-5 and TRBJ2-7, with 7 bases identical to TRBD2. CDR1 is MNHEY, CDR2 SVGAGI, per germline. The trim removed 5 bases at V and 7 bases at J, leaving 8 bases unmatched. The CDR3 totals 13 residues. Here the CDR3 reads CASSQPGREEQYF. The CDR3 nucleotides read TGTGCCAGCAGTCAGCCTGGGAGGGAGGAGCAGTACTTC.